The 10 T cell receptor beta chains below were found in one sample sequenced in a study of molecular identifiers for immune sequencing clone quantification (dated by TCRdb to 2017 to 2018). Library construction relied on PCR. The instrument was a NextSeq 500. TCRdb reanalyzed the raw reads on its own, using fastp at Q25 for trimming and MiXCR for clone calling, and kept in-frame beta chains. Rows matching on CDR3 protein sequence are summarized as one entry with the most common DNA and genes. In all, the sample holds approximately 680,000 distinct CDR3 sequences, and 25% of those were seen once. Of the sample, 0.6% to 0.9% falls within the top ten clones. Sequencing input: naive CD8+ T cells from blood, with Jurkat cell RNA spiked in. The cell subset or site label corresponds to: FACS-sorted CD8+CD4-CCR7+CD45RA+ naive T cells. All receptors derive from a human donor in good health. Some libraries in this study had Jurkat cell RNA spiked in.

This clonotype was counted ten times or more. The chain couples TRBV7-9 to TRBJ2-2; D remains ambiguous. The CDR3 runs to 14 residues. The germline V and J ends were trimmed by 5 bases and 1 base, with 8 bases remaining between them. Germline CDR1 reads SEHNR; CDR2 reads FQNEAQ (reference sequence). CDR3 in amino acids: CASSAPLNTGELFF. The CDR3 DNA reads as TGTGCCAGCAGCGCTCCCTTGAACACCGGGGAGCTGTTTTTT.

The chain uses TRBV4-1 and TRBJ1-4, with no clear D. This CDR3 has 15 residues. Trimming shortened V by 4 bases and J by 4 bases, and 13 bases separated the two germline ends. Germline CDR1 MGHRA, CDR2 YSYEKL. CDR3 nucleotides: TGCGCCAGCAGCCCCGGAGAGGTTAATAATGAAAAACTGTTTTTT. Translation gives CASSPGEVNNEKLFF.

This clonotype was seen just once. A much bigger clone sits one base away, suggesting this may be a read error. The rearrangement links TRBV30 to TRBJ2-1, with D perhaps matching TRBD1 or TRBD2 (5 bases each). The ends were cut back, 3 bases at V and 13 bases at J, with 13 bases in the middle. Germline CDR1 GTSNPN, CDR2 SVGIG (reference sequence). The CDR3 has 11 residues. CDR3 nucleotides: TGTGCCTGGAGGGTAGGGACCTTCCAGTTCTTC. Translated: CAWRVGTFQFF.

The V gene is TRBV6-1, the J gene TRBJ2-7; 9 bases align to TRBD1. J lost 5 bases, V lost 4 bases, and 12 bases had no gene match. Germline V gives CDR1 MNHNS, CDR2 SASEGT. The CDR3 consists of 16 residues. The CDR3 loop is CASSGPLGTGLNEQYF. In nucleotides, the CDR3 is TGTGCCAGCAGTGGCCCACTCGGGACAGGGTTAAACGAGCAGTACTTC.

This clonotype was counted only a few times. V gene TRBV6-5 combines with J gene TRBJ2-7; a possible D gene is TRBD1 (5 bases). The length of the CDR3 is 15 residues. With 6 bases removed from V and 7 bases from J, the gap between germline ends came to 22 bases. The germline V gene encodes CDR1 MNHEY and CDR2 SVGAGI. The CDR3 coding sequence is TGTGCCAGCAGCTCCATTTCGGACACATTTTTGGAGCAGTACTTC. It yields the protein CASSSISDTFLEQYF.

This clonotype was seen at least ten times. The chain couples TRBV6-4 to TRBJ1-5; D is undetermined. Germline loops: CDR1 MRHNA, CDR2 SNTAGT. Trimming left V 8 bases short and J 1 base short, with 12 bases between. The CDR3 spans 14 residues. The CDR3 is CASLVSRSNQPQHF. CDR3 DNA sequence: TGTGCCAGCCTGGTAAGTCGGAGCAATCAGCCCCAGCATTTT.

This chain uses TRBV7-9 with TRBJ2-7, with TRBD2 as a possible D gene (5 bases). The length of the CDR3 is 12 residues. Germline V gene lookup returns CDR1 SEHNR and CDR2 FQNEAQ (reference sequence). The germline V and J ends were trimmed by 5 bases and 5 bases, with 10 bases remaining between them. This CDR3 is CASSTLRDEQYF. The DNA of the CDR3 is TGTGCCAGCAGCACTTTGAGGGACGAGCAGTACTTC.

This clonotype was counted at least ten times. The V and J genes are TRBV6-6 and TRBJ2-7; D is unclear. The CDR3 contains 13 residues. Trimming removed 7 bases from V and 6 bases from J, with 16 bases in between. The germline CDR1 and CDR2 sequences are MNHNY and SVGAGI (reference sequence). The CDR3 protein is CASTSGSIVEQYF. The CDR3, as DNA: TGTGCCAGCACCTCTGGGTCGATAGTCGAGCAGTACTTC.

The rearrangement links TRBV18 to TRBJ1-5; D remains ambiguous. Deletions cut 0 bases from V and 5 bases from J, with 11 bases between. This CDR3 contains 15 residues. In germline, CDR1 is KGHSH, CDR2 LQKENI. CDR3 DNA: TGTGCCAGCTCACCACCCGGAGGGAGGGATCAGCCCCAGCATTTT. Its translation: CASSPPGGRDQPQHF.

The V call is TRBV6-4, the J call TRBJ1-1, with D perhaps TRBD1 (6 bases). CDR1 MRHNA and CDR2 SNTAGT come from the germline V gene. Trimming took 6 bases from V and 4 from J, leaving 12 bases between them. This CDR3 is built from 13 residues. The CDR3 region is CASRQGVATEAFF. The CDR3 DNA reads as TGTGCCAGCAGACAGGGAGTGGCCACTGAAGCTTTCTTT.